What follows describes a single T cell receptor beta chain. Its antigen target is currently unknown. No quality values exist for individual bases; no much larger clone is one base distant. Library generation was performed with the immunoSEQ multiplex PCR assay. For the multiplex PCR, a mixture combining 60 forward primers for TCR Vbeta segments and 13 reverse primers for TCR Jbeta segments was used. A multiplex PCR assay on genomic DNA amplified the CDR3 region of rearranged TCR beta genes. Amplified TCR beta libraries were sequenced as 87-base-pair reads on the Illumina HiSeq System. As for the authors' bioinformatics: A later analysis counted tens of millions of unique TCR beta chains across the 550 to 700 repertoires, and around 9.9 million of these chains were shared by at least two donors. Raw reads were error-corrected and collapsed into unique sequences with a nearest-neighbor algorithm that merged closely related sequences to remove PCR and sequencing errors. To assign V, D and J gene segments, CDR3 sequences were aligned to IMGT reference sequences. For a sequence to be retained, at least a six-nucleotide match to both a V gene segment and a J gene segment was required. Rearrangements were classified as productive when the CDR3 lacked stop codons and remained in frame with V and J, and all other rearrangements were classified as non-productive. Following IMGT convention, CDR3 was defined as the stretch from the second conserved V-encoded cysteine to the conserved J-encoded phenylalanine. The earlier analysis of 500 to 650 of the donors excluded any sequence lacking an unambiguous match to a single V gene segment. In an earlier analysis of approximately 610 of the donors, V segments were called functional above 56.7% productive rearrangements and were called segregating when the between-donor standard deviation exceeded 5%. A statistical classification framework was built to diagnose cytomegalovirus status from the catalog of TCR beta chain sequences. In a later analysis, TCR nucleotide sequences were compared against IMGT/GENE-DB human TR gene sequences so that V and J genes could be assigned. Using the TCRdist pipeline, a later analysis assigned CDR3 sequences along with most-parsimonious VDJ recombination scenarios. In a later analysis, each TCR beta chain was defined by its CDR3 amino acid sequence together with its V-gene family, and reads lacking a unique V-gene family were excluded. A later analysis removed 592 highly shared, low-generation-probability nucleotide sequences to deal with suspected cross-contamination and a sequencing artifact. In a later analysis, a clonal expansion index for each public chain was calculated from normalized within-repertoire ranks of inferred template counts. A later analysis computed generation probabilities with a VDJ recombination model fitted to out-of-frame rearrangements, and checked the results against IGoR. Hypergeometric tests were used in a later analysis to score TCR-TCR, TCR-HLA and TCR-CMV co-occurrence, with a repertoire-size bias correction applied to the TCR pairs. In a later analysis, false discovery rates were estimated by permuting HLA or CMV assignments 20 times. In a later analysis, co-occurring TCRs were grouped with DBSCAN, and TCRdist sequence similarity was added when clustering was performed within HLA-allele-positive subsets. For co-occurrence clustering, repertoires with fewer than 30,000 or more than 120,000 public chains were excluded, along with a handful of repertoires with anomalous nucleotide sharing. Entries here come from immuneACCESS through TCRdb and include only in-frame sequences with V and J called. Some clones fail to appear in such tables; in the studies checked, an unresolved V gene covers under half of the shortfall, and the cause of the remainder is unknown. V and J calls and clone size are as listed in that table; D and trimming were resolved from the DNA. Within this sample are fewer than 300,000 clones, with about four fifths of them counted one time only. The top ten clonotypes cover about 0.3% of the sample.

The data derive from a study of cytomegalovirus exposure and HLA in healthy donors (TCRdb year 2017). Background for the entire study: An earlier analysis of approximately 550 of the donors reported roughly 270 Gb of sequence data and around 120 million unique TCR beta sequences from some 180 million T cells. An early release covering about 600 HLA-typed donors comprised 300 to 350 gigabases of sequencing data and approximately 85 million unique TCR sequences. Of the roughly 420 genotyped donors, over 80% were placed in the genetic ancestry cluster associated with self-reported Caucasian donors. The aim of the study was to test whether cataloging public T cell receptors could identify signatures of past pathogen exposure. Using immunosequencing, the study profiled T cell repertoires from 550 to 750 subjects and related those repertoires to cytomegalovirus serostatus. In addition to the first cohort of 666 subjects, a separate validation cohort of over 90 different subjects was used. High-throughput TCR immunosequencing, statistical association of individual TCRs with disease status, and machine learning were combined to predict cytomegalovirus infection status. In a later analysis, previously published TCR beta repertoires from 666 donors were re-analyzed and high-resolution HLA genotyping was added so that TCR occurrence patterns could be studied. Rather than using new phenotypic data, the later analysis identified candidate immune exposures from TCR beta sequences and from how often those sequences occurred across donors. An earlier analysis of around 580 of the donors used high-throughput TCR beta sequencing to judge whether each TCR beta V gene segment behaved as functional or pseudogenic. Alongside the repertoire data, information on donor age, sex, ethnicity and CMV serostatus was compiled. A later genetic analysis took genome-wide SNP genotypes for about 65% of the 666 donors and used that subset as a discovery cohort. Every discovery cohort repertoire had been produced on one sequencing platform. HLA typing covered class I and class II loci at four-digit resolution. Typing coverage differed by locus: A, B, C, DRB1 and DQB1 were typed in roughly 620-630 donors, DQA1 in 500 to 550, DPA1 in 600 to 610, and DPB1 in just under 480. Because of strong linkage in the cohort, roughly 5 DR-DQ haplotypes were treated as single units for association and clustering. Among under 450 genotyped donors of the cohort, an average of about 240,000 unique TCR beta nucleotide sequences were sequenced per donor, approximately 20% of them non-productive.

General findings and caveats noted by the study authors: A later genetic analysis associated a missense DCLRE1C variant with V-gene and J-gene trimming of TCR beta chains, and an independent cohort replicated the association. A later analysis found that TCR association rates varied across HLA loci, with DRB1 alleles showing the most associated TCRs and HLA-C alleles the fewest. In both the original and validation cohorts, the classifier was reported to diagnose cytomegalovirus status with high specificity and sensitivity. In a later analysis, several top co-occurrence clusters were reported to appear linked to parvovirus B19, influenza, CMV and Epstein-Barr virus. The cohort was sequenced for TCR beta chains only, and without alpha or paired-chain data the features that could be detected were limited. A further reported finding was that TCR beta sequences accurately predicted the HLA-A and HLA-B alleles for most subjects in the first cohort. Assigning TCR associations to individual alleles was difficult when HLA alleles, especially DR and DQ, strongly co-occurred. Compared with equally common non-associated chains, HLA-associated TCR beta chains in a later analysis were more clonally expanded and had lower generation probabilities. The only immune exposure information available for the cohort was CMV serostatus. Linkage disequilibrium might explain the correlated functional status among segregating V segments, but an unknown experimental factor could not be excluded. A total of 150 to 200 TCR beta chains were listed by the study as associated with cytomegalovirus. It was suggested by the authors that the approach could potentially be generalized to other disease states and immunological phenotypes. Some IMGT-functional V segments, including TRBV6-2 and TRBV6-3, could not be distinguished by the 87-base-pair reads and were therefore excluded. Most TCR sequences were observed very rarely across donors, whereas some public TCRs were present in many individuals. Presence/absence analyses assumed roughly uniform sequencing depth across donors, an assumption that may not hold. An earlier analysis of around 500 of the donors showed that most TCR beta V segments appeared in productive rearrangements either about 87% or about 30% of the time, which broadly matched IMGT annotations. In vitro tests confirmed that a few of the cytomegalovirus-associated TCR beta chains recognize cytomegalovirus antigens. Because counts were too low, more than 15 rarely observed V segments, including chromosome 9 orphons, were excluded from the earlier analysis of 587 of the donors. A later genetic analysis reported fewer N-insertions in productive TCRs among donors in an Asian-associated ancestry cluster than the roughly 700-donor mean. Because some donors lacked HLA typing at each locus, the association tests relied only on the typed subset. A later analysis found that most CMV-associated TCR beta chains appeared HLA-restricted, with HLA associations seemingly driven largely by CMV exposure. At a false discovery rate of 0.05, a later analysis linked under 20,000 TCR beta sequences to specific HLA alleles. A group of highly shared sequence variants was considered likely to be a technical artifact of the sequencing pipeline.

The V end loses 2 bases and the J end loses 4 bases, and a stretch of 9 bases separates them. Taken from the germline V gene, the CDR1 and CDR2 loops are SGHRS and YFSETQ. From the cysteine up to the phenylalanine, the CDR3 has a length of 13 residues. Of all the DNA, just the CDR3 is kept, 39 bases in frame from base 1. The cohort consisted of 650 to 700 healthy bone marrow donors. All cohort members were sampled while nominally healthy, although unrecorded immune exposures were likely present. The donor was CMV seronegative and was included in the group of a few hundred seronegative cohort members. Each donor provided a peripheral blood sample, and peripheral blood mononuclear cells were used for TCR beta sequencing. The Qiagen DNeasy Blood Extraction Kit was used to extract genomic DNA from the blood cell samples.

The chain links TRBV5-1 with TRBJ1-2, with the D gene not confidently named. The specimen was PBMCs. This TCR was sampled from a girl aged 2-10 years in good health and CMV-seronegative. Read as DNA, the sequence is TGCGCCAGCAGCTTAACTCTCCGCTATGGCTACACCTTC. It encodes CASSLTLRYGYTF. The variable domain in full, with residues beyond the CDR3 obtained from the reference TRBV5-1 and TRBJ1-2 genes, is KAGVTQTPRYLIKTRGQQVTLSCSPISGHRSVSWYQQTPGQGLQFLFEYFSETQRNKGNFPGRFSGRQFSNSRSEMNVSTLELGDSALYLCASSLTLRYGYTFGSGTRLTVV.